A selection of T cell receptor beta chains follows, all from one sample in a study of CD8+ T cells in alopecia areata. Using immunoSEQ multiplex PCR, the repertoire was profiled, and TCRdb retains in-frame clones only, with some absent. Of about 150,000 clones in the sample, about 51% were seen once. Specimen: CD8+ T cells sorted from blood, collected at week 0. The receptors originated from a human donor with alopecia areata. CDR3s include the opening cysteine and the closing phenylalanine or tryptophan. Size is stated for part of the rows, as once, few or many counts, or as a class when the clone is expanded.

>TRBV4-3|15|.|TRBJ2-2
CASSQDGATAGELFF
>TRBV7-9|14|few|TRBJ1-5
CASSPGYSNQPQHF
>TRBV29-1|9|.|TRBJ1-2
CSVLGGYTF
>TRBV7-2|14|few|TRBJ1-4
CASSSGQANEKLFF
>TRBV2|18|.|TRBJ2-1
CASSSGLAGARAYNEQFF
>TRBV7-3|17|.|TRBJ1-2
CASSLYPGQGEFYGYTF
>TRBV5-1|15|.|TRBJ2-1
CASSGAGGTYNEQFF
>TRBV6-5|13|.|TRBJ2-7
CASSYKGSYEQYF
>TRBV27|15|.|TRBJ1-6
CASSAGSGLGSPLHF
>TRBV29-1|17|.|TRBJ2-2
CSAIGHYPHSNTGELFF
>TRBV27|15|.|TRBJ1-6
CASSISQASGKPLHF
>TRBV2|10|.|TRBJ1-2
CASSDAGYTF
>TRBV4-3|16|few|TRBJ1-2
CASSQEAGSPNYGYTF
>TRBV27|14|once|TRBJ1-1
CASSLSGPPTEAFF
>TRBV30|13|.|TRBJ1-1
CAWSLLRNTEAFF
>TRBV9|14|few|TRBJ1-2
CASSVGGRRNGYTF
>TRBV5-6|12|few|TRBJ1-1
CASSAGFPEAFF
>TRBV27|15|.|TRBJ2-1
CASSFVTNSYNEQFF
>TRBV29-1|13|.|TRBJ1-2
CSGTGGANYGYTF
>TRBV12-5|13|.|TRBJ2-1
CASGSRVRDEQFF
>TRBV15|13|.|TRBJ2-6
CATRGSGANVLTF
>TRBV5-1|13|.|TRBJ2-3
CASSLIPLDTQYF
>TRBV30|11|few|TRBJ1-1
CAWSEGAEAFF
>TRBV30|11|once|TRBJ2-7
CAWSVLGEQYF
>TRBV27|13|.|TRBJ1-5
CASRGQASMPQHF
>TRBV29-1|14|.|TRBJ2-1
CSVDGESSYNEQFF
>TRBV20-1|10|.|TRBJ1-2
CSAETRGYTF
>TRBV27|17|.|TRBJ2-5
CASSTLGQGIPGETQYF
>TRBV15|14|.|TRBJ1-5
CATSRGTGGQPQHF
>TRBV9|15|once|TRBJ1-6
CASRQPTGAASPLHF
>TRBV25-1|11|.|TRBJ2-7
CASSERGEQYF
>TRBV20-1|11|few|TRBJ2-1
CSAQMLNEQFF
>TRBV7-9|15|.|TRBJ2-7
CASSLARGPSYEQYF
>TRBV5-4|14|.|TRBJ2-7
CASSPGQGSYEQYF
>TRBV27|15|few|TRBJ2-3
CASSLGGPYTDTQYF
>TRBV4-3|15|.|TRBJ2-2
CASSQDRALTGELFF
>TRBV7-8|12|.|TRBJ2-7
CASSADRYEQYF
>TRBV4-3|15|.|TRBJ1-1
CASSQDRRAGFEAFF
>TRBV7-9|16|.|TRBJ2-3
CASIQGGEDSTDTQYF
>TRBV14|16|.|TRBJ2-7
CASSQEDRDYSYEQYF
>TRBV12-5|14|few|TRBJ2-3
CASGLRRATDTQYF
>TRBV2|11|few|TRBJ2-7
CASSPNYEQYF
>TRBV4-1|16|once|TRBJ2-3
CASSPGGGYGADTQYF
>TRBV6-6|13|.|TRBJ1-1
CASSRTGRAEAFF
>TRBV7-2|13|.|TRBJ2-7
CASSLGTSKEQYF
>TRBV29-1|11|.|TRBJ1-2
CSVDTNYGYTF
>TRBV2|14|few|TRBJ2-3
CASSGKGWADTQYF
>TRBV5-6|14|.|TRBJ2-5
CASSPTGDRETQYF
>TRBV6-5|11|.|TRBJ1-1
CASKFGTEAFF
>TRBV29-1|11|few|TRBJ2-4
CSAGTEDIQYF
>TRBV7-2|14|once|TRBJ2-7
CASSLDGRTYEQYF
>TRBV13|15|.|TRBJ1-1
CASSGGLSERTEAFF
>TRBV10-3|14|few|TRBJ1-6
CAIGDRDLNSPLHF
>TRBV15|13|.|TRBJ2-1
CATSRTGDNEQFF